The sequence of this T cell receptor beta chain was determined in a study of breast tumors, draining lymph nodes, adjacent tissues. The CDR3 extends over 16 amino acids. Germline CDR1 reads SGHRS; CDR2 reads YFSETQ. The V and J ends lost 0 bases and 0 bases, in that order; junction bases with no gene match: 6. TCRdb independently ran MiXCR on the multiplex PCR reads; one entry per CDR3 protein. The table has fewer than 20,000 distinct CDR3 sequences, roughly 45% seen once. V and J are TRBV5-1 and TRBJ2-7; 7 nucleotides line up with TRBD1. The sequence was obtained from a female donor with breast cancer. Some clones in this sample may be carry-over from other donors' samples. Sequencing input: tumor-adjacent breast tissue. CDR3 region: CASSLEGAGLSYEQYF. The CDR3 DNA follows: TGCGCCAGCAGCTTGGAGGGGGCAGGGCTCTCCTACGAGCAGTACTTC.